A selection of T cell receptor beta chains follows, all from one sample in a study of T cell changes during pregnancy in multiple sclerosis. Assay: immunoSEQ multiplex PCR; the TCRdb copy retains only in-frame clones and omits some. The repertoire has some 70,000 clones, roughly 90% of them found once; the top ten carry over 4.5%. The material sequenced was CD8+ T cells from peripheral blood mononuclear cells, taken before pregnancy. The receptors were gathered from a female donor with multiple sclerosis, enrolled in a pregnancy study. Both conserved end residues are part of each CDR3. Each record gives: V gene, D gene, J gene, clone size, CDR3 DNA, CDR3 protein. A D gene is named only where the DNA matches it firmly. Where a row states a size, it is once, few, many or the class of an expanded clone; other rows omit it.

v_gene: TRBV5-8; d_gene: -; j_gene: TRBJ2-7; abundance: -; CDR3nt: TGTGCCAGCATCGGGACCTACGAGCAGTACTTC; CDR3aa: CASIGTYEQYF
v_gene: TRBV9; d_gene: TRBD2; j_gene: TRBJ2-2; abundance: -; CDR3nt: TGTGCCAGCAGCCCCGAGGCGGGGGTCGGGGAGCTGTTTTTT; CDR3aa: CASSPEAGVGELFF
v_gene: TRBV11-2; d_gene: -; j_gene: TRBJ2-5; abundance: -; CDR3nt: TGTGCCAGCAGCTTCGCGGAGACCCAGTACTTC; CDR3aa: CASSFAETQYF
v_gene: TRBV9; d_gene: -; j_gene: TRBJ1-5; abundance: -; CDR3nt: TGTGCCAGCAGCGTAGACGGGGGACTTAGTCAGCCCCAGCATTTT; CDR3aa: CASSVDGGLSQPQHF
v_gene: TRBV7-9; d_gene: TRBD1; j_gene: TRBJ2-7; abundance: -; CDR3nt: TGTGCCAGCAAGGGTGACAGGGAAAACTACGAGCAGTACTTC; CDR3aa: CASKGDRENYEQYF
v_gene: TRBV6-5; d_gene: TRBD1; j_gene: TRBJ2-1; abundance: few; CDR3nt: TGTGCCAGCAGCCAGGGGGAGAGCAATGAGCAGTTCTTC; CDR3aa: CASSQGESNEQFF
v_gene: TRBV7-6; d_gene: -; j_gene: TRBJ2-1; abundance: -; CDR3nt: TGTGCCAGCAGCTCAAGCGTCGCGGGGCGCGACAATGAGCAGTTCTTC; CDR3aa: CASSSSVAGRDNEQFF
v_gene: TRBV27; d_gene: TRBD2; j_gene: TRBJ2-3; abundance: -; CDR3nt: TGTGCCAGCAGTCCCGGGGTACCAGCGGGGCCCATAGATACGCAGTATTTT; CDR3aa: CASSPGVPAGPIDTQYF
v_gene: TRBV29-1; d_gene: TRBD1; j_gene: TRBJ1-1; abundance: -; CDR3nt: TGCAGCGTGGCCGGGGACAGGGAGAACACTGAAGCTTTCTTT; CDR3aa: CSVAGDRENTEAFF
v_gene: TRBV7-6; d_gene: -; j_gene: TRBJ1-4; abundance: -; CDR3nt: TGTGCCAGCAGCTTAGCATCTGCCAGAACGGAAAAACTGTTTTTT; CDR3aa: CASSLASARTEKLFF
v_gene: TRBV7-8; d_gene: -; j_gene: TRBJ1-5; abundance: -; CDR3nt: TGTGCCAGCAGCTTAGACAGTTATAGCAATCAGCCCCAGCATTTT; CDR3aa: CASSLDSYSNQPQHF
v_gene: TRBV7-2; d_gene: TRBD1; j_gene: TRBJ2-7; abundance: -; CDR3nt: TGTGCCAGCAGCTTAGCGGGATGGGACAGAGGGTCCTACGAGCAGTACTTC; CDR3aa: CASSLAGWDRGSYEQYF
v_gene: TRBV7-2; d_gene: TRBD1; j_gene: TRBJ2-5; abundance: -; CDR3nt: TGTGCCAGCAGCTTATCCGTGTACAGGGGAGATGAGACCCAGTACTTC; CDR3aa: CASSLSVYRGDETQYF
v_gene: TRBV4-1; d_gene: -; j_gene: TRBJ2-1; abundance: once; CDR3nt: TGCGCCAGCAGCCATTCAAACAATGAGCAGTTCTTC; CDR3aa: CASSHSNNEQFF
v_gene: TRBV5-6; d_gene: TRBD1; j_gene: TRBJ1-1; abundance: -; CDR3nt: TGTGCCAGCAGCTTGTGGGGACAGGGGACTGAAGCTTTCTTT; CDR3aa: CASSLWGQGTEAFF
v_gene: TRBV27; d_gene: TRBD2; j_gene: TRBJ2-7; abundance: -; CDR3nt: TGTGCCAGCAGTCGGAGAGGGACTATCTACGAGCAGTACTTC; CDR3aa: CASSRRGTIYEQYF
v_gene: TRBV5-6; d_gene: -; j_gene: TRBJ2-5; abundance: -; CDR3nt: TGTGCCAGCAGCTTGATGCCGGGAGAGACCCAGTACTTC; CDR3aa: CASSLMPGETQYF
v_gene: TRBV19; d_gene: -; j_gene: TRBJ1-3; abundance: -; CDR3nt: TGTGCCAGTAGTGGAGGGGAGGCTGGAAACACCATATATTTT; CDR3aa: CASSGGEAGNTIYF
v_gene: TRBV5-5; d_gene: -; j_gene: TRBJ1-1; abundance: -; CDR3nt: TGTGCCAGCAGCTTGTGGGGAGGGGGAACTGAAGCTTTCTTT; CDR3aa: CASSLWGGGTEAFF
v_gene: TRBV29-1; d_gene: -; j_gene: TRBJ1-2; abundance: few; CDR3nt: TGCAGCGTTGTGACACTTTGGAATGGCTACACCTTC; CDR3aa: CSVVTLWNGYTF
v_gene: TRBV9; d_gene: TRBD1; j_gene: TRBJ2-3; abundance: -; CDR3nt: TGTGCCAGCAGCGTAGCAGGGGGCACTAGCACAGATACGCAGTATTTT; CDR3aa: CASSVAGGTSTDTQYF
v_gene: TRBV5-5; d_gene: TRBD2; j_gene: TRBJ2-4; abundance: -; CDR3nt: TGTGCCAGCAGCGGGGAGGGTGTCCCCAAAAACATTCAGTACTTC; CDR3aa: CASSGEGVPKNIQYF
v_gene: TRBV19; d_gene: -; j_gene: TRBJ1-1; abundance: -; CDR3nt: TGTGCCAGTAGTACGGTTAACCTGAACACTGAAGCTTTCTTT; CDR3aa: CASSTVNLNTEAFF
v_gene: TRBV7-2; d_gene: TRBD2; j_gene: TRBJ2-3; abundance: -; CDR3nt: TGTGCCAGCAGCCACCTGGGTAGCGGGGCAACAGATACGCAGTATTTT; CDR3aa: CASSHLGSGATDTQYF
v_gene: TRBV9; d_gene: -; j_gene: TRBJ2-3; abundance: -; CDR3nt: TGTGCCAGCAGCGTACAGGGGTATAACACAGATACGCAGTATTTT; CDR3aa: CASSVQGYNTDTQYF
v_gene: TRBV2; d_gene: -; j_gene: TRBJ1-1; abundance: -; CDR3nt: TGTGCCAGCAGTGAAGGAAGAATAGCCCTGAAGGCTTTCTTT; CDR3aa: CASSEGRIALKAFF
v_gene: TRBV6-5; d_gene: TRBD2; j_gene: TRBJ2-5; abundance: -; CDR3nt: TGTGCCAGCAGCCAGCGGGGGGGGGAGGAGACCCAGTACTTC; CDR3aa: CASSQRGGEETQYF
v_gene: TRBV29-1; d_gene: -; j_gene: TRBJ2-3; abundance: once; CDR3nt: TGCAGCGTTGACAGGGGTGGAGATACGCAGTATTTT; CDR3aa: CSVDRGGDTQYF
v_gene: TRBV9; d_gene: -; j_gene: TRBJ1-2; abundance: -; CDR3nt: TGTGCCAGCCTCGGGTCAGACTATGGCTACACCTTC; CDR3aa: CASLGSDYGYTF
v_gene: TRBV6-6; d_gene: TRBD1; j_gene: TRBJ2-1; abundance: -; CDR3nt: TGTGCCAGCAGTTACGCACCGACAGGGTACAATGAGCAGTTCTTC; CDR3aa: CASSYAPTGYNEQFF
v_gene: TRBV4-2; d_gene: -; j_gene: TRBJ2-1; abundance: -; CDR3nt: TGTGCCAGCAGCCAGGCGACTAGTGTGCAGTTCTTC; CDR3aa: CASSQATSVQFF
v_gene: TRBV29-1; d_gene: -; j_gene: TRBJ2-1; abundance: -; CDR3nt: TGCAGCGTAGTGAGCTCCTACAATGAGCAGTTCTTC; CDR3aa: CSVVSSYNEQFF
v_gene: TRBV7-6; d_gene: TRBD2; j_gene: TRBJ2-5; abundance: -; CDR3nt: TGTGCCAGCAGCCCGGGACTAGCGGGGCCTGCAGAGACCCAGTACTTC; CDR3aa: CASSPGLAGPAETQYF
v_gene: TRBV9; d_gene: -; j_gene: TRBJ2-7; abundance: -; CDR3nt: TGTGCCAGCAGCCCCGGGACACGTGCCTCCTACGAGCAGTACTTC; CDR3aa: CASSPGTRASYEQYF
v_gene: TRBV6-5; d_gene: TRBD1; j_gene: TRBJ2-5; abundance: once; CDR3nt: TGTGCCAGCAGTTACTCCCCAGGGGGTGAGACCCAGTACTTC; CDR3aa: CASSYSPGGETQYF
v_gene: TRBV27; d_gene: TRBD1; j_gene: TRBJ2-7; abundance: -; CDR3nt: TGTGCCAGCAGTTTTTACCCGGGACAGGGACCCTACGAGCAGTACTTC; CDR3aa: CASSFYPGQGPYEQYF
v_gene: TRBV7-2; d_gene: TRBD2; j_gene: TRBJ2-7; abundance: -; CDR3nt: TGTGCCAGCAGTGATGCTGGGAGGGGCGAGCAGTACTTC; CDR3aa: CASSDAGRGEQYF
v_gene: TRBV14; d_gene: TRBD1; j_gene: TRBJ1-2; abundance: once; CDR3nt: TGTGCCAGCAGCCAGACAGGGATCCATGGCTACACCTTC; CDR3aa: CASSQTGIHGYTF
v_gene: TRBV4-1; d_gene: -; j_gene: TRBJ1-2; abundance: -; CDR3nt: TGCGCCAGCAGCCAAGATCCAGGGAGCTACACCTTC; CDR3aa: CASSQDPGSYTF
v_gene: TRBV7-3; d_gene: TRBD1; j_gene: TRBJ2-2; abundance: -; CDR3nt: TGTGCCAGCAGCTTAATTACAGGGGGCGCTGCCGGGGAGCTGTTTTTT; CDR3aa: CASSLITGGAAGELFF
v_gene: TRBV7-9; d_gene: TRBD1; j_gene: TRBJ1-5; abundance: -; CDR3nt: TGTGCCAGCAGCTTAGCCGGGACAGGGGTCAATCAGCCCCAGCATTTT; CDR3aa: CASSLAGTGVNQPQHF
v_gene: TRBV27; d_gene: -; j_gene: TRBJ2-7; abundance: -; CDR3nt: TGTGCCAGCAGTTTAGGATGGGGGCCCTACGAGCAGTACTTC; CDR3aa: CASSLGWGPYEQYF
v_gene: TRBV5-1; d_gene: -; j_gene: TRBJ1-1; abundance: -; CDR3nt: TGCGCCAGCAGCTTGGTAGTGTCAGGGGATGAAGCTTTCTTT; CDR3aa: CASSLVVSGDEAFF
v_gene: TRBV5-1; d_gene: TRBD1; j_gene: TRBJ2-1; abundance: -; CDR3nt: TGCGCCAGCAGCTCCAACAGGGGGCGGTCCAATGAGCAGTTCTTC; CDR3aa: CASSSNRGRSNEQFF
v_gene: TRBV7-9; d_gene: -; j_gene: TRBJ1-6; abundance: -; CDR3nt: TGTGCCAGCAGCTTTTCGGCGGTCGGTTATAATTCACCCCTCCACTTT; CDR3aa: CASSFSAVGYNSPLHF